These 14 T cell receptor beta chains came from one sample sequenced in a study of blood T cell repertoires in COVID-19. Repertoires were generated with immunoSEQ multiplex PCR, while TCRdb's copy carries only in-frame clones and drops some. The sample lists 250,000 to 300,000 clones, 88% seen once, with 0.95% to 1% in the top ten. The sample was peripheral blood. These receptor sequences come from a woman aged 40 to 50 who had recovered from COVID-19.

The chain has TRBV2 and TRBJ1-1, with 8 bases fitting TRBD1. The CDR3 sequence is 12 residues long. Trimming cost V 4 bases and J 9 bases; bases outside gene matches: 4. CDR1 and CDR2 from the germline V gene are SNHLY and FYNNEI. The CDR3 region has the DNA TGTGCCAGCAGTGGGACAGGGCCCCAAGCTTTCTTT. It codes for CASSGTGPQAFF.

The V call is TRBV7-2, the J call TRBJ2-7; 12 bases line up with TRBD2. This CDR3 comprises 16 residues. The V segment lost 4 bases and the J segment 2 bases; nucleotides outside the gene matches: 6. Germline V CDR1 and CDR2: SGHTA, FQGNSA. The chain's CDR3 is CASSSSSGRVPYEQYF. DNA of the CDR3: TGTGCCAGCAGCTCCTCTAGCGGGAGGGTACCCTACGAGCAGTACTTC.

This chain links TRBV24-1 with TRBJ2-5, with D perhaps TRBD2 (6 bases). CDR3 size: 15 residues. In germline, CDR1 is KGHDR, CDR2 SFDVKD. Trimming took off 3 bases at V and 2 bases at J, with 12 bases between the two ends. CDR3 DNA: TGTGCCACCAGTGATAGCCGGGACTTTCAAGAGACCCAGTACTTC. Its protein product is CATSDSRDFQETQYF.

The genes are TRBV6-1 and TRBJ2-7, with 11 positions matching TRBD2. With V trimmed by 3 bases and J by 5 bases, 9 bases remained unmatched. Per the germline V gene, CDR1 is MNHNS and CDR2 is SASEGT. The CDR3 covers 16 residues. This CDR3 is CASSDPSGRSIDEQYV. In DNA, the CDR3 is TGTGCCAGCAGTGACCCTAGCGGGAGGTCCATCGACGAGCAGTACGTC.

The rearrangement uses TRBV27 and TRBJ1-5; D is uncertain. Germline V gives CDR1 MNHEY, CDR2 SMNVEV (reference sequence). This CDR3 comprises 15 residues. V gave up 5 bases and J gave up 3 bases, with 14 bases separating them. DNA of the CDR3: TGTGCCAGCAGTCCCCCGCCTCGGTCCAATCAGCCCCAGCATTTT. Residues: CASSPPPRSNQPQHF.

In DNA, the CDR3 is TGTGCCAGCTGGAGGGGGCGGTTAGGGGAGACCCAGTACTTC. Amino acid sequence: CASWRGRLGETQYF. The chain employs TRBV5-6 and TRBJ2-5; a weak D match, TRBD1 (7 bases). Trimming took 7 bases from V and 5 from J, leaving 18 bases between them. Germline V CDR1 and CDR2: SGHDT, YYEEEE. The CDR3 sequence is 14 residues long.

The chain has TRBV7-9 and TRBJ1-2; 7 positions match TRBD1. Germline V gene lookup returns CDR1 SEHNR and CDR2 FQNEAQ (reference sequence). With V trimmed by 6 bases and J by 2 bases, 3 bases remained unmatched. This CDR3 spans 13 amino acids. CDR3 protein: CASRPDRNYGYTF. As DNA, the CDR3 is TGTGCCAGCAGACCGGACAGGAACTATGGCTACACCTTC.

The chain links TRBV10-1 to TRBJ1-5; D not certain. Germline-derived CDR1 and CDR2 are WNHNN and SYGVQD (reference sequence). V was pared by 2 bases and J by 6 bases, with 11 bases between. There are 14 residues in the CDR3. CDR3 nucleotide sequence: TGCGCCAGCAGTGAGGGCCCCCCCCCTCAGCCCCAGCATTTT. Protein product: CASSEGPPPQPQHF.

CDR3 protein: CASTSGTSGPQYF. The CDR3 DNA reads TGTGCCAGCACTAGTGGGACTAGCGGCCCGCAGTATTTT. The rearrangement uses TRBV7-9 and TRBJ2-3, with 11 bases identical to TRBD2. Germline CDR1 SEHNR, CDR2 FQNEAQ (reference sequence). Trimming at V came to 7 bases and at J to 10 bases, leaving 7 bases not matched to a gene. The CDR3 is 13 amino acids.

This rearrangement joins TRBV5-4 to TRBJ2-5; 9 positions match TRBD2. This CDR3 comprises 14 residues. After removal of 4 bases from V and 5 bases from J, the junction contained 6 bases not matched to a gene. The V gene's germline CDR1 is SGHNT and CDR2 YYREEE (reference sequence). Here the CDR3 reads CASSPAGGRETQYF. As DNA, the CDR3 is TGTGCCAGCAGCCCGGCGGGGGGGAGGGAGACCCAGTACTTC.

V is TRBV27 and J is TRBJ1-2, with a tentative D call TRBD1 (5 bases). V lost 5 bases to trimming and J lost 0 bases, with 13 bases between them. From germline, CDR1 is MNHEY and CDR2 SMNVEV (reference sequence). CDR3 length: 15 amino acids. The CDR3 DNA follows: TGTGCCAGCAGTCCGCCCGGGACTCCTAACTATGGCTACACCTTC. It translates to CASSPPGTPNYGYTF.

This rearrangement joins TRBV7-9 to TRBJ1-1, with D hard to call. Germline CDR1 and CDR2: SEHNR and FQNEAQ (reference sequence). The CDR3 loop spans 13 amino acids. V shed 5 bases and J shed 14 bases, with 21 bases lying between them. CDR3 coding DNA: TGTGCCAGCAGCACCCGGAAGGGCGGGCCCCGCTTCTTT. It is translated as CASSTRKGGPRFF. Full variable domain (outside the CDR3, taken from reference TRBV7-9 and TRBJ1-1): DTGVSQNPRHKITKRGQNVTFRCDPISEHNRLYWYRQTLGQGPEFLTYFQNEAQLEKSRLLSDRFSAERPKGSFSTLEIQRTEQGDSAMYLCASSTRKGGPRFFGQGTRLTVV.

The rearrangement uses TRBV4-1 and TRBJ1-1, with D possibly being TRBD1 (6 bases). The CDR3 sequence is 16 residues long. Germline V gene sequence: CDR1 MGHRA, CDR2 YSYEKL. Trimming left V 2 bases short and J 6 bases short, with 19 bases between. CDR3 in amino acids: CASSQPGHRGMAEAFF. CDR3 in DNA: TGCGCCAGCAGCCAACCGGGACATAGGGGGATGGCTGAAGCTTTCTTT.

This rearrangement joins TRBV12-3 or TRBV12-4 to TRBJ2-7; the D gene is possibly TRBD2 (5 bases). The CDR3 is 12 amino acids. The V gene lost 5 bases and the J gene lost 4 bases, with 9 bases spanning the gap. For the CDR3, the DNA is TGTGCCAGCAGTCCCCGCGGGTACGAGCAGTACTTC. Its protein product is CASSPRGYEQYF.